This is a list of T cell receptor beta chains from one sample in a study of cytomegalovirus exposure and HLA in healthy donors. Repertoires were generated with immunoSEQ multiplex PCR, while TCRdb's copy carries only in-frame clones and drops some. The sample contains 260,000 or so clones, approximately 90% of which appear only once. The sequencing sample was made of PBMCs. The receptors originated from a woman aged 18-29 years in good health and CMV-seronegative. CDR3s include the opening cysteine and the closing phenylalanine or tryptophan. D genes are given only for firm matches. The size entry is marked missing in some rows and otherwise reads once, few, many or a size class.

d_call	cdr3_length	clone_size	v_call	j_call	cdr3_aa	cdr3_nt
TRBD1	13	NA	TRBV5-5	TRBJ1-1	CASSPDRDTEAFF	TGTGCCAGCAGCCCGGACAGGGACACTGAAGCTTTCTTT
NA	12	many	TRBV28	TRBJ1-5	CAGRTAGQPQHF	TGTGCCGGAAGGACTGCGGGTCAGCCCCAGCATTTT
NA	14	NA	TRBV27	TRBJ2-3	CASSFGTLSDTQYF	TGTGCCAGCAGTTTTGGGACACTCTCAGATACGCAGTATTTT
NA	15	few	TRBV7-9	TRBJ2-7	CASSSKSSGRHEQYF	TGTGCCAGCAGCTCAAAGAGTTCAGGGCGCCACGAGCAGTACTTC
NA	16	once	TRBV6-5	TRBJ2-5	CASSYSTRGPQETQYF	TGTGCCAGCAGTTACTCGACGCGGGGACCCCAAGAGACCCAGTACTTC
TRBD1	13	few	TRBV7-9	TRBJ1-2	CASWDSLIYGYTF	TGTGCCAGCTGGGACAGCCTAATCTATGGCTACACCTTC
NA	12	NA	TRBV7-2	TRBJ2-2	CASSYRTGELFF	TGTGCCAGCAGCTACAGAACCGGGGAGCTGTTTTTT
NA	13	NA	TRBV14	TRBJ2-2	CASSQDYTGELFF	TGTGCCAGCAGCCAAGACTATACCGGGGAGCTGTTTTTT
TRBD2	16	NA	TRBV4-1	TRBJ2-1	CASSPPPAGGPDEQFF	TGCGCCAGCAGCCCCCCACCAGCGGGAGGGCCCGATGAGCAGTTCTTC
NA	13	NA	TRBV7-9	TRBJ1-1	CASSLPPEVPAFF	TGTGCCAGCAGCTTGCCCCCCGAGGTCCCAGCTTTCTTT
TRBD1	16	NA	TRBV28	TRBJ1-5	CASSPNTGDGNQPQHF	TGTGCCAGCAGTCCAAACACAGGGGACGGCAATCAGCCCCAGCATTTT
TRBD2	20	NA	TRBV7-6	TRBJ2-5	CASSFPRGLAGRAYQETQYF	TGTGCCAGCAGCTTCCCAAGGGGGTTAGCGGGACGGGCATACCAAGAGACCCAGTACTTC
TRBD1	14	NA	TRBV5-8	TRBJ1-1	CASSTGQGITEAFF	TGTGCCAGCAGCACTGGACAGGGGATCACTGAAGCTTTCTTT
NA	16	NA	TRBV4-1	TRBJ1-2	CASSQDGINPALGYTF	TGCGCCAGCAGCCAAGACGGGATAAACCCGGCCCTTGGCTACACCTTC
NA	13	once	TRBV19	TRBJ1-2	CASTRSLVDGYTF	TGTGCCAGTACGCGTAGTTTGGTCGATGGCTACACCTTC
NA	12	NA	TRBV10-3	TRBJ1-2	CAITQGDYGYTF	TGTGCCATCACCCAGGGCGACTATGGCTACACCTTC
NA	14	NA	TRBV2	TRBJ2-5	CASRRGTAQETQYF	TGTGCCAGCCGCCGGGGGACAGCACAAGAGACCCAGTACTTC
TRBD2	19	NA	TRBV4-2	TRBJ2-2	CASSPETLAGGPGTGELFF	TGTGCCAGCAGCCCAGAGACCCTAGCGGGAGGCCCTGGCACCGGGGAGCTGTTTTTT
TRBD2	15	NA	TRBV6-5	TRBJ2-7	CASSPTSGRRDEQYF	TGTGCCAGCAGCCCCACTAGCGGGAGAAGGGACGAGCAGTACTTC
NA	15	once	TRBV5-1	TRBJ1-6	CASSLWSGVDSPLHF	TGCGCCAGCAGCTTATGGTCAGGGGTGGATTCACCCCTCCACTTT
NA	16	NA	TRBV5-1	TRBJ1-1	CASSLGGGVMNTEAFF	TGCGCCAGCAGCTTGGGGGGGGGAGTGATGAACACTGAAGCTTTCTTT
TRBD1	10	NA	TRBV20-1	TRBJ2-5	CSATRDRGYF	TGCAGTGCTACCCGGGACAGGGGGTACTTC
NA	13	NA	TRBV6-5	TRBJ1-1	CASKPIQGSEAFF	TGTGCCAGCAAACCCATACAGGGCTCTGAAGCTTTCTTT
NA	12	NA	TRBV2	TRBJ2-5	CASSWTLETQYF	TGTGCCAGCAGTTGGACACTGGAGACCCAGTACTTC
TRBD1	17	NA	TRBV27	TRBJ1-5	CASSPQQGQLQTQPQHF	TGTGCCAGCAGTCCTCAACAGGGACAGCTCCAAACTCAGCCCCAGCATTTT
NA	15	NA	TRBV4-1	TRBJ2-7	CASSPRLLPSYEQYF	TGCGCCAGCAGCCCCCGACTCCTCCCCAGCTACGAGCAGTACTTC
TRBD1	17	NA	TRBV7-9	TRBJ1-6	CASSSSHVQGEGSPLHF	TGTGCCAGCAGCTCCTCCCACGTACAGGGGGAGGGCTCACCCCTCCACTTT
NA	13	NA	TRBV28	TRBJ1-4	CASSFTTNEKLFF	TGTGCCAGCAGCTTTACAACTAATGAAAAACTGTTTTTT
NA	15	NA	TRBV27	TRBJ2-7	CASSLSISGTYEQYF	TGTGCCAGCAGTTTATCGATTAGCGGCACCTACGAGCAGTACTTC
TRBD2	15	NA	TRBV6-4	TRBJ2-3	CASSESGGGPDTQYF	TGTGCCAGCAGTGAGAGCGGGGGGGGACCAGATACGCAGTATTTT
TRBD2	15	NA	TRBV19	TRBJ2-1	CASSGRNPIYNEQFF	TGTGCCAGTAGCGGGAGGAACCCAATTTACAATGAGCAGTTCTTC
NA	15	NA	TRBV9	TRBJ1-1	CASSVVPELNTEAFF	TGTGCCAGCAGCGTAGTCCCAGAATTGAACACTGAAGCTTTCTTT
NA	13	NA	TRBV28	TRBJ2-3	CASSSGLSDTQYF	TGTGCCAGCAGTTCCGGACTATCAGATACGCAGTATTTT
TRBD1	15	NA	TRBV28	TRBJ2-7	CASRLVGQGTYEQYF	TGTGCCAGCAGGCTCGTGGGACAGGGAACCTACGAGCAGTACTTC
NA	12	NA	TRBV15	TRBJ2-6	CATSRTQGALTF	TGTGCCACCAGCAGAACACAGGGAGCCCTGACTTTC
TRBD1	13	NA	TRBV5-6	TRBJ1-5	CASSPDRGQPQHF	TGTGCCAGCAGCCCCGACAGGGGACAGCCCCAGCATTTT
NA	15	NA	TRBV27	TRBJ2-2	CASSFWGQNGGELFF	TGTGCCAGCAGTTTCTGGGGACAAAACGGGGGGGAGCTGTTTTTT
NA	15	once	TRBV7-2	TRBJ2-7	CASSLVFFAGNEQYF	TGTGCCAGCAGCTTGGTATTTTTTGCGGGAAACGAGCAGTACTTC
TRBD2	16	NA	TRBV4-2	TRBJ2-1	CASSQERLAEYNEQFF	TGTGCCAGCAGCCAAGAGCGACTAGCGGAATACAATGAGCAGTTCTTC
NA	15	NA	TRBV5-1	TRBJ1-1	CASSLGGTRGTEAFF	TGCGCCAGCAGCTTGGGTGGGACTCGGGGCACTGAAGCTTTCTTT
TRBD1	15	NA	TRBV5-6	TRBJ2-7	CASSPGDRSGDEQYF	TGTGCCAGCAGCCCAGGGGACAGGTCAGGAGACGAGCAGTACTTC
NA	15	NA	TRBV27	TRBJ1-1	CASSLSGTGNTEAFF	TGTGCCAGCAGTTTATCCGGGACTGGGAACACTGAAGCTTTCTTT
TRBD1	15	NA	TRBV9	TRBJ2-1	CASSVGGTGSNEQFF	TGTGCCAGCAGCGTAGGCGGGACAGGGTCGAATGAGCAGTTCTTC
TRBD1	15	NA	TRBV7-2	TRBJ1-4	CASSGIRGTGEKLFF	TGTGCCAGCAGCGGCATCAGGGGGACGGGTGAAAAACTGTTTTTT
TRBD1	15	once	TRBV27	TRBJ1-2	CASSLDRGRLYGYTF	TGTGCCAGCAGTTTGGACAGGGGGCGCTTATATGGCTACACCTTC
NA	14	NA	TRBV6-5	TRBJ2-7	CASSYSTVSYEQYF	TGTGCCAGCAGTTACTCGACAGTGAGCTACGAGCAGTACTTC
NA	13	NA	TRBV5-8	TRBJ2-7	CASSPPHLYEQYF	TGTGCCAGCAGCCCTCCACACCTCTACGAGCAGTACTTC
TRBD2	16	NA	TRBV27	TRBJ2-7	CASSFAGSGRQYEQYF	TGTGCCAGCAGTTTCGCGGGGAGCGGGAGGCAGTACGAGCAGTACTTC
NA	13	once	TRBV28	TRBJ2-7	CASSSSPPYEQYF	TGTGCCAGCAGTTCCTCCCCTCCCTACGAGCAGTACTTC
TRBD1	18	NA	TRBV9	TRBJ2-3	CASSDSPETGKGRDTQYF	TGTGCCAGCAGCGACAGCCCCGAGACAGGGAAAGGGAGAGATACGCAGTATTTT
TRBD1	15	NA	TRBV5-8	TRBJ2-5	CASSHRGRLQETQYF	TGTGCCAGCAGCCACAGGGGGCGGCTCCAAGAGACCCAGTACTTC
NA	18	NA	TRBV2	TRBJ1-5	CASSIQADRRYSNQPQHF	TGTGCCAGCAGTATACAAGCTGACAGGAGGTATAGCAATCAGCCCCAGCATTTT
NA	15	NA	TRBV9	TRBJ2-3	CASSVGPSPPGTQYF	TGTGCCAGCAGCGTAGGTCCTAGCCCCCCGGGGACGCAGTATTTT
TRBD1	15	NA	TRBV5-4	TRBJ2-4	CASSSAGQGGNIQYF	TGTGCCAGCAGCTCCGCGGGACAGGGGGGAAACATTCAGTACTTC
NA	13	NA	TRBV27	TRBJ1-3	CASSFSSGNTIYF	TGTGCCAGCAGTTTTAGCTCTGGAAACACCATATATTTT